The sequence of this T cell receptor (beta chain) was determined in a study of blood T cells in healthy people across ages. General study points: There were more naive CD4+ cells and higher diversity in long-lived donors than in aged donors. Age advanced and TCR beta diversity per million T cells fell, roughly linearly.

Concerning this clonotype: Its antigen remains unidentified.

V was shortened by 3 bases and J by 1 base, with 12 bases between the two germline ends. The CDR3 runs to 14 residues. Germline-derived CDR1 and CDR2 are SQVTM and ANQGSEA. With a J-beta primer mix and a sample-barcoded 5' primer, a second PCR ran roughly 6 to 11 cycles. One entry per CDR3 protein results from TCRdb running MiXCR on the 5' RACE reads. The sample has around 650,000 distinct CDR3 sequences; roughly two fifths are singletons. This TCR was recovered from an elderly man in good health. Sample: blood. The rearrangement links TRBV29-1 to TRBJ1-2; no firm D call. The CDR3 DNA is TGCAGCGTTGACGGCCAGTCCTTTAACTATGGCTACACCTTC. Residues: CSVDGQSFNYGYTF.